A selection of T cell receptor beta chains follows, all from one sample in a study of T-cell reconstitution after alpha-beta-depleted transplantation in children. TCRdb re-analysed the PCR reads in MiXCR, keeping a single row per CDR3 protein. The sample lists hundreds of thousands of distinct CDR3 sequences, about 10% occurring once. This specimen was PBMCs from the stem cell graft donor, taken from the stem cell graft. The receptors shown here come from a human donor who donated a stem cell graft to a child with SCID. Both conserved end residues are part of each CDR3. Fields, in order: J gene, D gene, clone size, V gene, CDR3 protein, CDR3 DNA. A D gene is named only where the DNA matches it firmly. Where a row states a size, it is once, few, many or the class of an expanded clone; other rows omit it.

>TRBJ2-1|TRBD2|many|TRBV5-6
CASSLGTSGNNEQFF
TGTGCCAGCAGCTTGGGGACTAGCGGGAACAATGAGCAGTTCTTC
>TRBJ2-3|TRBD2|few|TRBV9
CASSATVAGGSDTQYF
TGTGCCAGCAGCGCCACGGTAGCGGGGGGCTCCGATACGCAGTATTTT
>TRBJ2-3|TRBD2|NA|TRBV12-3/TRBV12-4
CASRSPRGKDTDTQYF
TGTGCCAGCAGGTCCCCGCGGGGGAAAGACACAGATACGCAGTATTTT
>TRBJ2-7|NA|NA|TRBV20-1
CSARRGEYEQYF
TGCAGTGCCCGAAGAGGGGAGTACGAGCAGTACTTC
>TRBJ2-1|NA|many|TRBV6-1
CASDRGTYNEQFF
TGTGCCAGCGACCGCGGGACATACAATGAGCAGTTCTTC
>TRBJ2-1|TRBD2|few|TRBV4-2
CASSQDRLAGTEQFF
TGTGCCAGCAGCCAAGATCGGCTAGCGGGGACCGAGCAGTTCTTC
>TRBJ1-3|TRBD1|many|TRBV5-1
CASSTGTGSSHENTIYF
TGCGCCAGCAGCACCGGGACAGGGTCTTCTCACGAAAACACCATATATTTT
>TRBJ2-7|NA|NA|TRBV18
CASSRTDLSYEQYF
TGTGCCAGCTCACGGACCGACCTTTCCTACGAGCAGTACTTC
>TRBJ2-2|NA|NA|TRBV12-3/TRBV12-4
CASTLHPPGTGELFF
TGTGCCAGCACCTTGCACCCACCGGGCACCGGGGAGCTGTTTTTT
>TRBJ2-5|TRBD2|many|TRBV7-3
CASSLLAGDQETQYF
TGTGCCAGCAGCTTATTAGCGGGGGATCAAGAGACCCAGTACTTC
>TRBJ1-2|NA|few|TRBV5-6
CASSLSQASFYGYTF
TGTGCCAGCAGCTTGAGCCAGGCCTCCTTCTATGGCTACACCTTC
>TRBJ2-7|NA|many|TRBV7-9
CASSPSYEQYF
TGTGCCAGCAGCCCCTCCTACGAGCAGTACTTC
>TRBJ2-2|NA|few|TRBV5-1
CASSLAWDRLMGELFF
TGCGCCAGCAGCTTGGCCTGGGACCGACTTATGGGGGAGCTGTTTTTT
>TRBJ2-1|NA|few|TRBV12-3/TRBV12-4
CASTQGPSIDNEQFF
TGTGCCAGCACCCAAGGTCCCTCCATCGACAATGAGCAGTTCTTC
>TRBJ2-6|TRBD1|few|TRBV19
CASSLSDRGLAGANVLTF
TGTGCCAGTAGTCTTTCGGACAGGGGGCTGGCTGGGGCCAACGTCCTGACTTTC
>TRBJ1-4|NA|NA|TRBV5-1
CASRRAGAATNEKLFF
TGCGCCAGCAGAAGAGCAGGGGCCGCAACTAATGAAAAACTGTTTTTT
>TRBJ1-1|TRBD1|few|TRBV25-1
CASSATTGVGTEAFF
TGTGCCAGCAGTGCAACCACAGGGGTGGGCACTGAAGCTTTCTTT
>TRBJ2-2|NA|NA|TRBV5-1
CASSRGGSRNTGELFF
TGCGCCAGCAGCCGAGGGGGTAGCCGGAACACCGGGGAGCTGTTTTTT
>TRBJ1-2|TRBD1|NA|TRBV29-1
CSVYRTGVHGYTF
TGCAGCGTCTATAGGACAGGGGTCCATGGCTACACCTTC
>TRBJ2-2|TRBD2|few|TRBV12-3/TRBV12-4
CASSGGLAGPAPGELFF
TGTGCCAGCAGCGGAGGACTAGCGGGGCCCGCCCCCGGGGAGCTGTTTTTT
>TRBJ2-1|NA|NA|TRBV7-7
CASSPIGGYEQFF
TGTGCTAGCAGCCCCATCGGGGGATATGAGCAGTTCTTC
>TRBJ2-7|TRBD2|NA|TRBV7-6
CASSPGLAGPKSYEQYF
TGTGCCAGCAGCCCAGGACTAGCGGGACCGAAATCCTACGAGCAGTACTTC
>TRBJ2-1|TRBD1|many|TRBV2
CASSSRQGLDEQFF
TGTGCCAGCAGTTCCAGACAGGGGCTTGATGAGCAGTTCTTC
>TRBJ2-7|NA|few|TRBV5-1
CASAPASYEQYF
TGCGCCAGCGCCCCCGCGTCCTACGAGCAGTACTTC
>TRBJ2-5|TRBD1|many|TRBV24-1
CATSDGDRLQETQYF
TGTGCCACCAGTGACGGGGACAGACTCCAAGAGACCCAGTACTTC
>TRBJ2-7|TRBD1|few|TRBV7-2
CASSFGQGITTMQYF
TGTGCCAGCAGCTTCGGACAGGGGATAACTACGATGCAGTACTTC
>TRBJ2-7|TRBD1|many|TRBV7-8
CASSLEYRGLTYEQYF
TGTGCCAGCAGCTTAGAATACAGGGGTCTAACCTACGAGCAGTACTTC
>TRBJ2-6|TRBD1|NA|TRBV5-6
CASSAGTEKPNVLTF
TGTGCCAGCAGCGCCGGGACAGAAAAGCCCAACGTCCTGACTTTC
>TRBJ2-3|TRBD2|few|TRBV7-9
CASSLTLRGTDTQYF
TGTGCCAGCAGCTTAACGCTGCGGGGGACAGATACGCAGTATTTT
>TRBJ2-4|NA|few|TRBV3-1
CASSQEPLEGKYF
TGTGCCAGCAGCCAAGAACCTCTGGAGGGAAAGTACTTC
>TRBJ2-3|NA|many|TRBV20-1
CSGSTTSTFTDTQYF
TGCAGTGGATCGACCACATCTACCTTCACAGATACGCAGTATTTT
>TRBJ2-5|NA|NA|TRBV9
CASTLGIGQGKETQYF
TGTGCCAGCACCCTAGGAATCGGCCAGGGGAAAGAGACCCAGTACTTC
>TRBJ1-2|NA|NA|TRBV3-1
CASAKGNLNYGYTF
TGTGCCAGCGCAAAAGGAAACCTGAACTATGGCTACACCTTC
>TRBJ2-2|NA|few|TRBV20-1
CSANRANTGELFF
TGCAGTGCTAACAGGGCCAACACCGGGGAGCTGTTTTTT
>TRBJ2-3|TRBD2|NA|TRBV20-1
CSAPGLAGGQSPDTQYF
TGCAGTGCGCCAGGACTAGCGGGGGGGCAATCACCAGATACGCAGTATTTT
>TRBJ1-6|TRBD1|many|TRBV10-2
CASSETLSGTGGTPLHF
TGCGCCAGCAGTGAGACACTTTCGGGGACAGGGGGTACACCCCTCCACTTT
>TRBJ2-3|NA|NA|TRBV6-5
CASSYGPSYTDTQYF
TGTGCCAGCAGTTACGGGCCTTCGTACACAGATACGCAGTATTTT
>TRBJ2-1|NA|few|TRBV5-6
CASSLLGPHDEQFF
TGTGCCAGCAGCTTACTGGGCCCCCACGATGAGCAGTTCTTC
>TRBJ2-5|TRBD1|NA|TRBV5-6
CASSFDRATGTQYF
TGTGCCAGCAGCTTTGACAGGGCAACAGGGACCCAGTACTTC
>TRBJ2-2|NA|NA|TRBV12-3/TRBV12-4
CASSPQQGSGELFF
TGTGCCAGCAGTCCTCAGCAGGGGAGCGGGGAGCTGTTTTTT
>TRBJ2-7|NA|NA|TRBV10-3
CAIRDLWGPSGEQYF
TGTGCCATCAGGGACCTATGGGGTCCGAGCGGAGAGCAGTACTTC
>TRBJ2-7|TRBD1|NA|TRBV6-5
CASNVAQGDYEQYF
TGTGCCAGCAACGTGGCGCAGGGGGACTACGAGCAGTACTTC
>TRBJ1-1|TRBD1|NA|TRBV7-9
CASSKDREATEAFF
TGTGCCAGCAGCAAAGACAGGGAGGCCACTGAAGCTTTCTTT
>TRBJ1-5|NA|NA|TRBV29-1
CSVGREGPNQPQHF
TGCAGCGTTGGGCGAGAGGGGCCGAATCAGCCCCAGCATTTT
>TRBJ2-7|NA|NA|TRBV5-1
CASSLYGTGQYF
TGCGCCAGCAGCTTGTACGGGACCGGGCAGTACTTC
>TRBJ2-7|TRBD1|few|TRBV10-3
CAISEDGVWTGGNEQYF
TGTGCCATCAGTGAAGATGGGGTTTGGACAGGGGGGAACGAGCAGTACTTC
>TRBJ2-7|TRBD1|few|TRBV5-1
CASSLVGQGASEQYF
TGCGCCAGCAGCTTGGTTGGACAGGGGGCATCGGAGCAGTACTTC
>TRBJ2-7|NA|many|TRBV5-1
CASSLAAGYEQYF
TGTGCCAGCAGCTTAGCAGCAGGCTACGAGCAGTACTTC
>TRBJ1-2|NA|few|TRBV7-3
CASSYGSNYGYTF
TGTGCCAGCAGCTATGGATCTAACTATGGCTACACCTTC
>TRBJ1-6|NA|few|TRBV12-3/TRBV12-4
CASRASTGESSPLHF
TGTGCCAGCAGGGCTTCGACAGGTGAATCTTCACCCCTCCACTTT
>TRBJ1-2|NA|few|TRBV7-3
CASSETTDTKSGYTF
TGTGCCAGCAGCGAAACTACGGACACCAAATCTGGCTACACCTTC
>TRBJ1-1|NA|NA|TRBV12-3/TRBV12-4
CASTIYPGTNTEAFF
TGTGCCAGCACCATTTACCCTGGGACCAACACTGAAGCTTTCTTT
>TRBJ2-1|NA|many|TRBV9
CASSPRGNHYNEQFF
TGTGCCAGCAGCCCCCGAGGAAACCACTACAATGAGCAGTTCTTC
>TRBJ1-5|NA|many|TRBV15
CATSRDRSVFGSNQPQHF
TGTGCCACCAGCAGAGATCGTTCGGTCTTCGGGAGCAATCAGCCCCAGCATTTT
>TRBJ1-6|TRBD1|many|TRBV12-3/TRBV12-4
CASSQEQGVTSPLHF
TGTGCCAGCAGTCAAGAACAGGGGGTAACTTCACCCCTCCACTTT
>TRBJ2-6|NA|few|TRBV5-6
CASSLGYSGANVLTF
TGTGCCAGCAGCTTGGGGTACTCTGGGGCCAACGTCCTGACTTTC
>TRBJ1-4|NA|few|TRBV7-8
CASSLGTWDPTNEKLFF
TGTGCCAGCAGCTTAGGGACATGGGACCCAACTAATGAAAAACTGTTTTTT
>TRBJ1-6|NA|few|TRBV5-1
CASSLAPGFGSPLHF
TGCGCCAGCAGCTTGGCACCGGGGTTTGGGTCACCCCTCCACTTT
>TRBJ1-4|NA|NA|TRBV3-1
CASSPRENEKLFF
TGTGCCAGCAGCCCGAGGGAAAATGAAAAACTGTTTTTT
>TRBJ2-3|TRBD2|NA|TRBV18
CASSPPGAGYTDTQYF
TGTGCCAGCTCACCCCCGGGAGCGGGATACACAGATACGCAGTATTTT